Shown below are 10 T cell receptor beta chains from a single sample sequenced in a study of T cell changes during pregnancy in multiple sclerosis. Some clones are missing from TCRdb's copy, which holds only in-frame ones; the method was immunoSEQ multiplex PCR. The sample holds around 99,000 clones, 85% to 95% seen once. Specimen: peripheral blood, collected in the first trimester of pregnancy. These receptors were collected from a female donor with multiple sclerosis, enrolled in a pregnancy study.

The chain joins TRBV19 to TRBJ2-1, with D maybe TRBD2 (5 bases). CDR3 length: 14 residues. V lost 7 bases and J lost 0, with 10 bases in between. Germline-derived CDR1 and CDR2 are LNHDA and SQIVND (reference sequence). The DNA for the CDR3 is TGTGCCAGTAAAAGTGGGAGCTCCTACAATGAGCAGTTCTTC. This sequence encodes CASKSGSSYNEQFF.

This rearrangement joins TRBV11-2 to TRBJ1-1, with D maybe TRBD1 (6 bases). Germline lookup yields CDR1 SGHAT and CDR2 FQNNGV. The CDR3 loop spans 14 amino acids. The V gene lost 4 bases and the J gene lost 1 base, with 10 bases spanning the gap. The CDR3 loop reads CASSWARGNTEAFF. The CDR3 DNA reads as TGTGCCAGCAGCTGGGCCAGGGGGAACACTGAAGCTTTCTTT.

The chain is built from TRBV29-1 and TRBJ2-1; 7 nucleotides align to TRBD1. V was pared by 8 bases and J by 2 bases, with 9 bases of the junction left unmatched. Germline values: CDR1 SQVTM, CDR2 ANQGSEA. CDR3 length: 14 residues. CDR3 residues: CSTRQGFPYNEQFF. DNA for the CDR3: TGCAGCACAAGACAGGGATTCCCCTACAATGAGCAGTTCTTC.

The chain joins TRBV30 to TRBJ2-1, with 14 bases aligning to TRBD2. Germline V gene sequence: CDR1 GTSNPN, CDR2 SVGIG (reference sequence). The V and J ends lost 8 bases and 5 bases, in that order; junction bases with no gene match: 5. The CDR3 has 14 amino acids. The CDR3 protein is CAGRTSGRNNEQFF. The CDR3 coding sequence is TGTGCCGGCCGGACTAGCGGGAGGAACAATGAGCAGTTCTTC.

V usage is TRBV29-1 and J usage is TRBJ2-5; possibly TRBD2 for D (7 bases). Germline CDR1 SQVTM, CDR2 ANQGSEA. CDR3 length: 12 residues. Trimming removed 5 bases at V and 4 bases at J, with 11 bases between. CDR3 sequence reads: CSVWGGAETQYF. In nucleotides, the CDR3 is TGCAGCGTTTGGGGGGGGGCAGAGACCCAGTACTTC.

V gene TRBV10-3 combines with J gene TRBJ2-5, with 9 bases matching TRBD1. This CDR3 has 18 amino acids. The J segment lost 5 bases and the V segment lost 0 bases, leaving 13 bases of the junction unmatched. Germline CDR1 is ENHRY and CDR2 is SYGVKD. CDR3 protein: CAISESTAQGARLETQYF. The DNA of the CDR3 is TGTGCCATCAGTGAGTCGACGGCACAGGGGGCGCGTCTTGAGACCCAGTACTTC.

The genes are TRBV28 and TRBJ1-5, with D unclear. The V end was cut by 6 bases, the J end by 0 bases, with 9 bases between. CDR1 is MDHEN, CDR2 SYDVKM, per germline. This CDR3 region has 14 residues. In DNA, the CDR3 is TGTGCCAGCAGGGAAGCGAATAGCAATCAGCCCCAGCATTTT. As protein: CASREANSNQPQHF. The full variable domain, in which reference TRBV28 and TRBJ1-5 provide the parts outside the CDR3, is DVKVTQSSRYLVKRTGEKVFLECVQDMDHENMFWYRQDPGLGLRLIYFSYDVKMKEKGDIPEGYSVSREKKERFSLILESASTNQTSMYLCASREANSNQPQHFGDGTRLSIL.

A single count supports this clone. The chain recombines TRBV2 with TRBJ1-2; 7 nucleotides line up with TRBD1. CDR1 and CDR2 (germline): SNHLY, FYNNEI. This CDR3 contains 14 residues. V lost 2 bases, J lost 4 bases, and 4 bases stayed unmatched. CDR3 in amino acids: CASSERQGVYGYTF. Here the CDR3 DNA reads TGTGCCAGCAGTGAAAGGCAGGGGGTCTATGGCTACACCTTC.

With respect to this clone: One end of the junction varies from germline; a read error may be responsible. This chain connects TRBV7-7 to TRBJ2-2; D gene uncertain. CDR3 size: 15 residues. CDR1 is SSHAT and CDR2 is FNYEAQ in the germline V gene (reference sequence). The CDR3 spells CASSHRQGNTGELFF. The CDR3 DNA is TGTGCTAGCAGCCACCGACAAGGGAACACCGGGGAGCTGTTTTTT.

The genes are TRBV2 and TRBJ2-7, with 9 nucleotides matching TRBD2. The CDR3 is 14 residues long. With V trimmed by 6 bases and J by 3 bases, 6 bases remained unmatched. Germline loops: CDR1 SNHLY, CDR2 FYNNEI. CDR3 in DNA: TGTGCCAGCAGCGCCGGACTAGCGAGCTACGAGCAGTACTTC. Translated, it gives CASSAGLASYEQYF.